The T cell receptor (beta chain) under discussion was sequenced for a study of beta chain features in type 1 diabetes. Points from the study as a whole: Significant though moderate, a shortening of TCRB CDR3s appeared in all four CD4+ subsets of Type 1 diabetes patients.

Every bit of the isolated RNA underwent reverse transcription, so sequencing read expressed TCRB transcripts. Some clones are missing from TCRdb's copy, which holds only in-frame ones; the method was immunoSEQ multiplex PCR. The profile shows fewer than 350,000 clones, 15% of them singletons. This CDR3 spans 16 amino acids. Comments on this clone: Its matching antigen is unknown.

This chain joins TRBV21-1 and TRBJ2-7; the DNA was not used to check the table's D call, TRBD1. TRBV21-1 is marked as a pseudogene. Sequenced: naive CD4+ T cells from blood. This sequence originates from a young man with type 1 diabetes. The CDR3 is CASSYGKDIDSYEQYF. In DNA form, the CDR3 reads TGTGCCAGCAGCTACGGAAAGGACATTGACTCCTACGAGCAGTACTTC.